This T cell receptor (beta chain) was documented in a study of T cell responses to AZD1222 COVID-19 vaccine. Looking at the study overall: Investigators merged groups given second doses at roughly 4 or roughly 12 weeks.

With 0 bases clipped from V and 13 bases from J, the junction kept 2 bases outside the gene matches. This CDR3 contains 14 residues. Germline V CDR1 and CDR2: SEHNR, FQNEAQ (reference sequence). Study-level findings and limits: Donors skewed white British and female; clonal diversity was possibly underestimated. Following two doses of AZD1222, Spike-specific TCR breadth and depth rose. The study identified only a handful of AZD1222 recipients as seropositive at baseline.

This clone was seen only once. What it recognizes is unknown. Sequencing was performed with immunoSEQ multiplex PCR; in TCRdb, only in-frame clones are kept and a portion is missing. This sample carries more than 85,000 clones, 88% of them seen once, and the ten largest clones take more than 15%. The J gene is TRBJ2-6, the V gene TRBV7-9, with 11 bases lining up with TRBD1. This clonotype originated in an adult in good health. Specimen: peripheral blood, collected on day 0 of AZD1222 vaccination. The CDR3 spells CASSLAGQGAVLTF. CDR3 DNA: TGTGCCAGCAGCTTAGCAGGACAGGGGGCTGTCCTGACTTTC.